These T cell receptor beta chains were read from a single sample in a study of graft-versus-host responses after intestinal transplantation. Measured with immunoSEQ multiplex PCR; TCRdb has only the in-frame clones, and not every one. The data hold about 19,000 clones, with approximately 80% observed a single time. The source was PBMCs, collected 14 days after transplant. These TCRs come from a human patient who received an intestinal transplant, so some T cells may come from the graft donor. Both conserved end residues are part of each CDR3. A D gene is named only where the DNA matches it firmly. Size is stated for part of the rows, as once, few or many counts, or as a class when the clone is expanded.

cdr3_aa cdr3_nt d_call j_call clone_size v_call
CASSFLEAAYEQYF TGTGCCAGCAGCTTTCTAGAAGCAGCCTACGAGCAGTACTTC NA TRBJ2-7 NA TRBV7-9
CASRDRDRGYSNQPQHF TGTGCCAGCAGAGACCGGGACAGGGGTTATAGCAATCAGCCCCAGCATTTT TRBD1 TRBJ1-5 NA TRBV28
CAWSAVAENEQFF TGTGCCTGGAGTGCGGTAGCGGAAAATGAGCAGTTCTTC NA TRBJ2-1 NA TRBV30
CASSQPGLAGNREQFF TGCGCCAGCAGCCAACCCGGACTAGCGGGAAATAGGGAGCAGTTCTTC TRBD2 TRBJ2-1 NA TRBV4-1
CASSYSPPRGTGELFF TGTGCCAGCAGTTACAGCCCCCCTAGGGGCACCGGGGAGCTGTTTTTT NA TRBJ2-2 few TRBV6-5
CASSPQDSVGEQYF TGTGCCAGCAGCCCGCAGGACAGTGTAGGAGAGCAGTACTTC NA TRBJ2-7 NA TRBV28
CASTQRVGGNTIYF TGTGCCAGCACCCAACGGGTCGGTGGAAACACCATATATTTT NA TRBJ1-3 NA TRBV6-1
CASSTGLRRGYGYTF TGTGCCAGCAGCACAGGGTTAAGAAGGGGGTATGGCTACACCTTC NA TRBJ1-2 NA TRBV2
CSVYRVSSYEQYF TGCAGCGTTTACAGGGTATCCTCCTACGAGCAGTACTTC NA TRBJ2-7 NA TRBV29-1
CASSEGRGWTDTQYF TGTGCCAGCAGTGAGGGGAGGGGTTGGACAGATACGCAGTATTTT TRBD2 TRBJ2-3 NA TRBV25-1
CASSEELGAPYEQYF TGTGCCAGCAGTGAAGAATTAGGGGCCCCCTACGAGCAGTACTTC NA TRBJ2-7 few TRBV6-1
CASSISSGGQTNYGYTF TGTGCCAGTAGTATATCCTCCGGCGGACAGACTAACTATGGCTACACCTTC NA TRBJ1-2 NA TRBV19
CASSQDGYEQYF TGTGCCAGCAGCCAGGACGGTTACGAGCAGTACTTC NA TRBJ2-7 NA TRBV4-2
CASSKGGRGDYEQYF TGTGCCAGCAGCAAAGGAGGCAGGGGGGATTACGAGCAGTACTTC NA TRBJ2-7 NA TRBV21-1
CASSLQGRQPQHF TGTGCCAGCAGTTTACAGGGGAGGCAGCCCCAGCATTTT TRBD1 TRBJ1-5 NA TRBV6-5
CASSLGGGLSYEQYF TGTGCCAGCAGCTTAGGCGGGGGCCTTTCCTACGAGCAGTACTTC NA TRBJ2-7 NA TRBV5-4
CASSLEGGTGANVLTF TGCGCCAGCAGCTTGGAAGGGGGCACTGGGGCCAACGTCCTGACTTTC TRBD1 TRBJ2-6 NA TRBV5-1
CASSNRGTEAFF TGTGCCAGCAGCAACAGGGGCACTGAAGCTTTCTTT TRBD1 TRBJ1-1 NA TRBV6-5
CASNIGFYEQYF TGTGCCAGCAATATAGGGTTCTACGAGCAGTACTTC NA TRBJ2-7 NA TRBV28
CASSHLAGGPYEQFF TGCGCCAGCAGCCACCTAGCGGGGGGGCCCTATGAGCAGTTCTTC TRBD2 TRBJ2-1 few TRBV4-1
CASSAEQGYEQYF TGTGCCAGCAGCGCAGAACAGGGGTACGAGCAGTACTTC TRBD1 TRBJ2-7 NA TRBV7-9
CASSETGGEKLFF TGTGCCAGCAGTGAGACAGGAGGAGAAAAACTGTTTTTT NA TRBJ1-4 few TRBV6-1
CASSLPSPHSSYEQYF TGCGCCAGCAGCTTGCCCTCACCTCATTCCTCCTACGAGCAGTACTTC NA TRBJ2-7 NA TRBV5-1
CASSPDGALAKNIQYF TGTGCCAGCAGCCCGGACGGGGCCCTAGCCAAAAACATTCAGTACTTC NA TRBJ2-4 NA TRBV11-3
CASRERGDDTQYF TGTGCCAGCAGAGAGCGGGGGGACGATACGCAGTATTTT TRBD2 TRBJ2-3 NA TRBV27
CASTHSAGAGETQYF TGTGCCAGTACCCACTCAGCGGGGGCCGGGGAGACCCAGTACTTC TRBD2 TRBJ2-5 NA TRBV19
CATSRGTGGYNEQFF TGTGCCACCAGCAGAGGGACAGGGGGATACAATGAGCAGTTCTTC TRBD1 TRBJ2-1 NA TRBV15
CASSFGTGAGNTIYF TGTGCCAGCAGTTTCGGGACAGGGGCTGGAAACACCATATATTTT TRBD1 TRBJ1-3 NA TRBV28
CASSFPGLASNEQYF TGCGCCAGCAGCTTCCCGGGACTAGCGAGCAACGAGCAGTACTTC TRBD2 TRBJ2-7 NA TRBV5-1
CAISDVRDRETQYF TGTGCCATCAGTGACGTCAGGGATAGGGAGACCCAGTACTTC NA TRBJ2-5 NA TRBV10-3
CASQGLTDTQYF TGTGCCAGCCAGGGGTTGACAGATACGCAGTATTTT NA TRBJ2-3 NA TRBV2
CASSFGGFHYGYTF TGTGCCAGCAGCTTCGGGGGTTTTCACTATGGCTACACCTTC NA TRBJ1-2 NA TRBV5-6
CASSSTSNEQYF TGTGCCAGCAGCTCCACTAGCAACGAGCAGTACTTC NA TRBJ2-7 NA TRBV6-5
CASSQGELGYEQYF TGCGCCAGCAGCCAAGGGGAGTTAGGCTACGAGCAGTACTTC NA TRBJ2-7 NA TRBV4-1
CASSSRDRRSPLHF TGTGCCAGCAGTTCCCGGGACAGGCGGTCACCCCTCCACTTT TRBD1 TRBJ1-6 NA TRBV6-9
CASSLEGGNQPQHF TGTGCCAGCAGCTTAGAAGGGGGCAATCAGCCCCAGCATTTT NA TRBJ1-5 NA TRBV9
CASSLIWDGNYGYIF TGTGCCAGCAGCCTGATATGGGACGGTAACTATGGCTACATCTTC NA TRBJ1-2 NA TRBV5-4
CASSAHLTGELFF TGTGCCAGCAGCGCACACTTAACCGGGGAGCTGTTTTTT NA TRBJ2-2 NA TRBV9
CASSQWGRGNGYTF TGTGCCAGCAGCCAATGGGGCAGGGGGAATGGCTACACCTTC TRBD1 TRBJ1-2 NA TRBV14
CASSRGTASNEKLFF TGTGCCAGCAGCCGTGGGACAGCTTCTAATGAAAAACTGTTTTTT TRBD1 TRBJ1-4 NA TRBV7-9
CASGPPRGPVNNEQFF TGTGCTAGTGGTCCCCCCAGGGGCCCTGTAAACAATGAGCAGTTCTTC NA TRBJ2-1 once TRBV12-5
CATGDRPSTNEKLFF TGTGCCACCGGGGACAGGCCTTCAACTAATGAAAAACTGTTTTTT TRBD1 TRBJ1-4 few TRBV27
CASSPWGAGETQYF TGTGCCAGCAGTCCCTGGGGGGCAGGGGAGACCCAGTACTTC NA TRBJ2-5 NA TRBV6-5
CASSQDREGQETQYF TGCGCCAGCAGCCAAGATAGGGAGGGTCAAGAGACCCAGTACTTC TRBD2 TRBJ2-5 NA TRBV4-1
CATSREGPSGSGYNEQFF TGTGCCACCAGCAGAGAGGGCCCTAGCGGGAGTGGATACAATGAGCAGTTCTTC TRBD2 TRBJ2-1 NA TRBV15
CASSEVTGTGYEKLFF TGTGCCAGCAGTGAAGTCACCGGGACAGGGTATGAAAAACTGTTTTTT TRBD1 TRBJ1-4 once TRBV6-1
CASSYDRDPIETQYF TGTGCCAGCAGTTACGATCGAGACCCAATAGAGACCCAGTACTTC NA TRBJ2-5 NA TRBV6-5
CASSLGGGGAETQYF TGTGCCAGCAGCTTAGGGGGGGGAGGGGCGGAGACCCAGTACTTC TRBD2 TRBJ2-5 NA TRBV11-2
CASSEDGELFF TGTGCCAGCAGTGAAGACGGGGAGCTGTTTTTT NA TRBJ2-2 NA TRBV25-1
CAWSHRNEKLFF TGTGCCTGGAGTCATCGTAATGAAAAACTGTTTTTT NA TRBJ1-4 NA TRBV30
CASSDFREMNAFF TGTGCCAGCAGTGACTTCAGGGAAATGAACGCTTTCTTT NA TRBJ1-1 NA TRBV25-1
CASSRAPNQPQHF TGTGCCAGCAGCCGGGCTCCCAATCAGCCCCAGCATTTT NA TRBJ1-5 NA TRBV11-2
CASSIRQGREVSPLHF TGTGCCAGCAGCATTCGACAGGGAAGGGAGGTATCACCCCTCCACTTT TRBD1 TRBJ1-6 NA TRBV11-2
CATSRPPGTGELFF TGTGCCACCAGCAGACCCCCGGGCACCGGGGAGCTGTTTTTT NA TRBJ2-2 NA TRBV15
CASSLRDIKQYF TGTGCCAGCAGTCTCCGGGACATTAAGCAGTACTTC NA TRBJ2-7 NA TRBV28
CASTQAGKNTEAFF TGTGCCAGCACCCAGGCAGGAAAGAACACTGAAGCTTTCTTT NA TRBJ1-1 few TRBV19
CASSEGDTQYF TGTGCCAGCAGCGAGGGAGATACGCAGTATTTT NA TRBJ2-3 NA TRBV25-1
CASSLGGLSLDTQYF TGTGCCAGCAGCTTAGGAGGGTTGTCTCTAGATACGCAGTATTTT NA TRBJ2-3 NA TRBV7-2
CASSLGTGGSGTEAFF TGTGCCAGCTCACTAGGGACAGGAGGATCGGGCACTGAAGCTTTCTTT TRBD1 TRBJ1-1 NA TRBV18